The following is a TCR beta chain sequence with its context. Together with a sample-barcoded 5' primer, a J-beta primer mix was included in a second PCR lasting about 7 to 11 cycles. TCRdb redid the calling of the 5' RACE reads with MiXCR, one entry per CDR3 protein. This table has 590,000 or so distinct CDR3 sequences, about 30% appearing once. Whenever a sample was processed, at least 7 million PBMCs were isolated. These data come from a study of blood T cells in healthy people across ages. The sequencing input was blood. This TCR was sampled from a woman older than 75 in good health.

In nucleotides, the CDR3 is TGTGCCAGCAGCAAGGACAGGCCTAGCAATCAGCCCCAGCATTTT. It specifies CASSKDRPSNQPQHF. The chain has TRBV7-2 and TRBJ1-5; TRBD1 agrees at 7 bases. Trimming took 5 bases from V and 0 from J; bases not matched to a gene: 4. The germline V gene has CDR1 SGHTA and CDR2 FQGNSA. The CDR3 covers 15 residues.